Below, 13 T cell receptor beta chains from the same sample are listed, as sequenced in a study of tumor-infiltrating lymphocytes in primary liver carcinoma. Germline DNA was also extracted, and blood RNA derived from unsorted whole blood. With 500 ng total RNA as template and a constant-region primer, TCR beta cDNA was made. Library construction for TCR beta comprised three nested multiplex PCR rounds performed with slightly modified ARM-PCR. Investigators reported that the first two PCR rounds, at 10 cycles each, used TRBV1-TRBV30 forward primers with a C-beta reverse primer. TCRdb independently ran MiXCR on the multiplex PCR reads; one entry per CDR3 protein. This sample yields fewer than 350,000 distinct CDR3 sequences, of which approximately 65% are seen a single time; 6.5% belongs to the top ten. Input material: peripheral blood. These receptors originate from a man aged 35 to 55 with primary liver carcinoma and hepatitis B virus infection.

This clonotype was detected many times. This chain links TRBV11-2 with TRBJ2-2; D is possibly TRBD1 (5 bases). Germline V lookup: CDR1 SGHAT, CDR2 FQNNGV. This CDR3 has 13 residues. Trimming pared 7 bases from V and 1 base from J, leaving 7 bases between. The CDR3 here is CASNTGNTGELFF. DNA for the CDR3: TGTGCCAGCAACACAGGGAACACCGGGGAGCTGTTTTTT.

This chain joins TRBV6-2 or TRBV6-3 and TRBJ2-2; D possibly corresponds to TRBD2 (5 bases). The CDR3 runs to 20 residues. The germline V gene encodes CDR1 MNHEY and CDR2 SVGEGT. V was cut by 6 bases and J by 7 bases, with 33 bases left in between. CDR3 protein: CASSWTPSAARGLSGGELFF. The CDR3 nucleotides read TGTGCCAGCAGCTGGACTCCGAGCGCGGCTAGAGGGTTGTCTGGCGGGGAGCTGTTTTTT.

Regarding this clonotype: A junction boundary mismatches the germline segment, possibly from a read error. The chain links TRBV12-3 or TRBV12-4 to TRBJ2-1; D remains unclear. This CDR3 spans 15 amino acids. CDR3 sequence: CVSSLGMVDRDEHFF. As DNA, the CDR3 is TGTGTCAGCAGTCTTGGGATGGTGGATCGCGATGAGCACTTCTTC.

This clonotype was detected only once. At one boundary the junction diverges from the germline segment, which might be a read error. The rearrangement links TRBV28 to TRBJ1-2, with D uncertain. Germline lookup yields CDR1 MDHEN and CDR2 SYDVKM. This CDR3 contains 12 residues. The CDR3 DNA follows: TGTGCCAGCAAGGTACAGAACTATGGTTACACCTTC. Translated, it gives CASKVQNYGYTF.

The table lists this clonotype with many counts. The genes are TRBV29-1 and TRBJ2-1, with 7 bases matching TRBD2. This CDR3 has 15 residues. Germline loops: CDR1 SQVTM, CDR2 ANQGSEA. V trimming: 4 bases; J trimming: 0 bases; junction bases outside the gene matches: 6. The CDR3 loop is CSVVREVSSYNEQFF. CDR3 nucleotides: TGCAGCGTTGTACGGGAGGTAAGCTCCTACAATGAGCAGTTCTTC.

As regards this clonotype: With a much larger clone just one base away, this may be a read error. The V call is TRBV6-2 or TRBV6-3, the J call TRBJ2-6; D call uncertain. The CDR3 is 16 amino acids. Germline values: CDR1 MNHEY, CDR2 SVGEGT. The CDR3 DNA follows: TGTACCAGCAGTTACGGGCGGAGCTCTGGGGCCAACGTCCTGACTTTC. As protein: CTSSYGRSSGANVLTF.

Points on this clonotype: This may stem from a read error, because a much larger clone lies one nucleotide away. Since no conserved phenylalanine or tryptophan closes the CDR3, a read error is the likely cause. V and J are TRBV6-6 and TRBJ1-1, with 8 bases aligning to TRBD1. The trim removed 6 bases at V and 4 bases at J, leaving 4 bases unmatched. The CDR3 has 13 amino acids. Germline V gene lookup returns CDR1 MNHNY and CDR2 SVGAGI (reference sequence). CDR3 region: CASRTDRVTEAFS. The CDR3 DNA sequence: TGTGCCAGCAGAACGGACAGGGTCACTGAAGCTTTCTCT.

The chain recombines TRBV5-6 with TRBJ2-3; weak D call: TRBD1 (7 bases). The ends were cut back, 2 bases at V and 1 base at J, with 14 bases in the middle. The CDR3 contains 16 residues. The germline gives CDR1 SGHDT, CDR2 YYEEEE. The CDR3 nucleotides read TGTGCCAGCAGCTTCGGGGGAGGACAGGGCACAGATACGCAGTATTTT. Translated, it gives CASSFGGGQGTDTQYF. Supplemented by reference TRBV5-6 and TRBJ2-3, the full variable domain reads DAGVTQSPTHLIKTRGQQVTLRCSPKSGHDTVSWYQQALGQGPQFIFQYYEEEERQRGNFPDRFSGHQFPNYSSELNVNALLLGDSALYLCASSFGGGQGTDTQYFGPGTRLTVL.

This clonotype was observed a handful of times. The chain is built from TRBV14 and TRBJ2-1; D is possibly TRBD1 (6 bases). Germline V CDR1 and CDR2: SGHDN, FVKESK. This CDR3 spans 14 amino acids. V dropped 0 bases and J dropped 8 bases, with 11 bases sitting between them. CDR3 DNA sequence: TGTGCCAGCAGCCAAGATCTCGGACAGTATGAGCAGTTCTTC. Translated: CASSQDLGQYEQFF.

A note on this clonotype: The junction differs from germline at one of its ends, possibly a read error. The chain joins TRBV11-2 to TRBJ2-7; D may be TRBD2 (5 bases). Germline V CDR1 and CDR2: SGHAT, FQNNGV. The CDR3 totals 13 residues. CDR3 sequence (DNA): TGTCCCAGTAGCTTAACACCCAGCGGCGAGCAGTACTTC. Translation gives CPSSLTPSGEQYF. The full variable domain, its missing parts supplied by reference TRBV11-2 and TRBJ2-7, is EAGVAQSPRYKIIEKRQSVAFWCNPISGHATLYWYQQILGQGPKLLIQFQNNGVVDDSQLPKDRFSAERLKGVDSTLKIQPAKLEDSAVYLCPSSLTPSGEQYFGPGTRLTVT.

The CDR3 spells CATDRGLGVYEQYF. CDR3 nucleotide sequence: TGTGCCACCGACCGGGGACTAGGGGTCTACGAGCAGTACTTC. This rearrangement joins TRBV28 to TRBJ2-7; 8 bases fit TRBD2. CDR1 is MDHEN and CDR2 is SYDVKM in the germline V gene. This CDR3 region has 14 residues. The V and J ends lost 10 bases and 3 bases, in that order; junction bases with no gene match: 11.

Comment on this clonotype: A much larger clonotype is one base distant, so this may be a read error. The chain's CDR3 is CASKDTWGNEKLFF. The DNA for the CDR3 is TGCGCCAGTAAAGACACGTGGGGTAATGAAAAACTGTTTTTT. V and J are TRBV10-2 and TRBJ1-4; D ambiguous. CDR3 length: 14 residues. CDR1 is WSHSY, CDR2 SAAADI, per germline. Trimming took 9 bases from V and 4 from J, leaving 15 bases between them.

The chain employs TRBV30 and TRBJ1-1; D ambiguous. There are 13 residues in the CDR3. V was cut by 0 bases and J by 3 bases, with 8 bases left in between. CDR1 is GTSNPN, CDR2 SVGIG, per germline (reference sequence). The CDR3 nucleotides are TGTGCCTGGAGTGTACTTAGGGACACTGAAGCTTTCTTT. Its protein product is CAWSVLRDTEAFF.